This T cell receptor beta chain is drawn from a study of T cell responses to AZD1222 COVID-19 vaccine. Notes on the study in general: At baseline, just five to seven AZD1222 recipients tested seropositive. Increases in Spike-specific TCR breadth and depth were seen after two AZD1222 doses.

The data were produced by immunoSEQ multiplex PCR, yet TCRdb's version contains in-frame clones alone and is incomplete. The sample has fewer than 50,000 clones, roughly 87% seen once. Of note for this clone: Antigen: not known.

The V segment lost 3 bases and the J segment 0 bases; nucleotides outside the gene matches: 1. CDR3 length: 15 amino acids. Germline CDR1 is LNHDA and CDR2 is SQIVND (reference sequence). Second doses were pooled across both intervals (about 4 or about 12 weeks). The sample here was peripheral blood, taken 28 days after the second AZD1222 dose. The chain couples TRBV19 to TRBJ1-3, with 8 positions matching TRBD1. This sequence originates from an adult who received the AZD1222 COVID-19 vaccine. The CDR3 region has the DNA TGTGCCAGTAGTATGGGACAGGCCTCTGGAAACACCATATATTTT. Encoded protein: CASSMGQASGNTIYF.